What follows are 25 T cell receptor beta chains derived from one specimen sequenced in a study of molecular identifiers for immune sequencing clone quantification. TCRdb processed the PCR reads anew with MiXCR; each CDR3 protein has one entry. The sample includes hundreds of thousands of distinct CDR3 sequences, 25% of them seen just once. The material sequenced was naive CD8+ T cells from blood, with Jurkat cell RNA spiked in. Subset reported: FACS-sorted CD8+CD4-CCR7+CD45RA+ naive T cells. The receptors here all came from a human donor in good health. Some libraries in this study had Jurkat cell RNA spiked in.

The rearrangement joins TRBV20-1 to TRBJ1-2, with no clear D. The V and J ends lost 4 bases and 0 bases respectively, with 18 bases between them. The CDR3 sequence is 16 residues long. Germline V gene data show CDR1 as DFQATT and CDR2 as SNEGSKA (reference sequence). Here the CDR3 reads CSATTTETLANYGYTF. The CDR3 coding sequence is TGCAGTGCTACCACGACCGAGACTCTAGCTAACTATGGCTACACCTTC.

This clonotype was recorded at least ten times. The rearrangement links TRBV28 to TRBJ2-7, with 10 positions matching TRBD2. The ends lost 3 bases at V and 3 bases at J; junction bases unmatched: 2. The CDR3 loop spans 14 amino acids. Germline CDR1 is MDHEN and CDR2 is SYDVKM. CDR3 DNA: TGTGCCAGCAGTTTCCAGCGGGGGGGCTACGAGCAGTACTTC. Amino acid sequence: CASSFQRGGYEQYF.

The rearrangement joins TRBV6-1 to TRBJ1-5, with TRBD1 identical over 7 bases. There are 15 residues in the CDR3. Germline V CDR1 and CDR2: MNHNS, SASEGT. Trimming removed 7 bases from V and 2 bases from J; junction bases left unmatched: 8. CDR3 in amino acids: CASTARGAGNQPQHF. The CDR3 DNA follows: TGTGCCAGCACTGCCAGGGGGGCGGGCAATCAGCCCCAGCATTTT.

This clonotype was seen at least ten times. The chain is built from TRBV20-1 and TRBJ2-7; perhaps TRBD1 as D (6 bases). V was trimmed by 4 bases and J by 0 bases, leaving 16 bases between them. The CDR3 runs to 15 residues. Germline V lookup: CDR1 DFQATT, CDR2 SNEGSKA (reference sequence). CDR3 bases: TGCAGTGCTAATTTTCTAGTGGGGGCCTCCTACGAGCAGTACTTC. It codes for CSANFLVGASYEQYF.

About this clonotype: A far larger clone lies a single base away; this is likely a read error. The chain links TRBV2 to TRBJ2-7; D might be TRBD1 (6 bases). The CDR3 length is 14 residues. In germline, CDR1 is SNHLY, CDR2 FYNNEI. The CDR3 spells CASSPTGSSYERYF. Here the CDR3 DNA reads TGTGCCAGCAGTCCTACAGGGAGCTCCTACGAGCGGTACTTC.

This clonotype has more than one count but fewer than ten. The chain carries TRBV7-9 and TRBJ2-1; the D gene is possibly TRBD2 (5 bases). Germline CDR1 and CDR2: SEHNR and FQNEAQ (reference sequence). Trimming stripped 1 base from V and 4 bases from J, with 17 bases between. CDR3 length: 17 amino acids. DNA for the CDR3: TGTGCCAGCAGCTTAGAAGATTGGGGAGAGCCATACAATGAGCAGTTCTTC. Protein product: CASSLEDWGEPYNEQFF.

As DNA, the CDR3 is TGTGCCAGCAGGGGCACGGGCACCCTCTCCTACGAGCAGTACTTC. It encodes CASRGTGTLSYEQYF. The genes are TRBV6-2 or TRBV6-3 and TRBJ2-7; D uncertain. CDR1 MNHEY and CDR2 SVGEGT come from the germline V gene. CDR3 length equals 15 residues. With 6 bases removed from V and 0 bases from J, the gap between germline ends came to 15 bases.

Concerning this clonotype itself: The junction departs from the called germline gene at one end, perhaps through a read error. J is TRBJ1-5 and V is TRBV27, with 7 bases lining up with TRBD1. CDR1 and CDR2 from the germline V gene are MNHEY and SMNVEV (reference sequence). The CDR3 length is 14 residues. The CDR3 DNA sequence: TGTGCCCGCAGCGGCGGGACAGCACTCGGGGCCCAGCATTTT. This translates into CARSGGTALGAQHF.

This clonotype was picked up a small number of times. The rearrangement joins TRBV19 to TRBJ2-7; the D gene is possibly TRBD1 (6 bases). This CDR3 contains 13 residues. Trimming took off 10 bases at V and 3 bases at J, with 16 bases between the two ends. Per germline, CDR1 LNHDA and CDR2 SQIVND (reference sequence). In DNA form, the CDR3 reads TGTGCCACCTCGGAGACAGGAGACTACGAGCAGTACTTC. Translation gives CATSETGDYEQYF.

This clonotype was seen many times. The rearrangement uses TRBV20-1 and TRBJ1-5; no clear D. From germline, CDR1 is DFQATT and CDR2 SNEGSKA (reference sequence). The CDR3 runs to 16 residues. The V gene lost 4 bases and the J gene lost 2 bases, with 18 bases spanning the gap. The CDR3 nucleotides read TGCAGTGCTAAAGGCTCAGGCTTTCTAGGCAATCAGCCCCAGCATTTT. Protein: CSAKGSGFLGNQPQHF.

The chain uses TRBV10-3 and TRBJ2-7; a weak D match, TRBD1 (6 bases). The CDR3 spans 14 residues. The V end was cut by 0 bases, the J end by 3 bases, with 9 bases between. Germline values: CDR1 ENHRY, CDR2 SYGVKD. The CDR3 loop reads CAISESTGFYEQYF. DNA of the CDR3: TGTGCCATCAGTGAGTCGACAGGCTTCTACGAGCAGTACTTC.

To note about this clonotype: A read error may explain this, as a much larger clone is one base away. The chain uses TRBV27 and TRBJ2-4; D might be TRBD2 (6 bases). Germline values: CDR1 MNHEY, CDR2 SMNVEV (reference sequence). This CDR3 spans 15 amino acids. CDR3 sequence reads: CASSPEVLARNIQYF. CDR3 nucleotides: TGTGCCAGCAGTCCCGAGGTACTAGCCAGAAACATTCAGTACTTC.

On this clonotype itself: This may be a read error, as it is one base from a much larger clone. The J gene is TRBJ1-4, the V gene TRBV4-3, with D perhaps matching TRBD1 (5 bases). Per the germline V gene, CDR1 is LGHNA and CDR2 is YSLEER. The CDR3 has 16 amino acids. Trimming removed 0 bases at V and 7 bases at J, with 15 bases between. The CDR3 nucleotides are TGCGCCAGCAGCCAAGATCAGGGCGGCTTTAGTGAAAAACTGTTTTTT. Amino acid sequence: CASSQDQGGFSEKLFF.

This clonotype came up many times. The chain has TRBV27 and TRBJ2-4; 7 positions match TRBD2. Germline values: CDR1 MNHEY, CDR2 SMNVEV (reference sequence). J gave up 0 bases and V 5 bases, and 7 bases lay outside the gene matches. This CDR3 contains 16 residues. CDR3 coding DNA: TGTGCCAGCAGTCCGACTAGCTTTGGAGCCAAAAACATTCAGTACTTC. This gives the protein CASSPTSFGAKNIQYF.

The chain joins TRBV9 to TRBJ1-1, with unresolved D. V was shortened by 0 bases and J by 4 bases, with 7 bases between the two germline ends. The CDR3 runs to 13 residues. Germline loops: CDR1 SGDLS, CDR2 YYNGEE. DNA of the CDR3: TGTGCCAGCAGCGTAGTGGTGAGCACTGAAGCTTTCTTT. Its protein product is CASSVVVSTEAFF. Looking up the rest from reference TRBV9 and TRBJ1-1 gives the full variable domain: DSGVTQTPKHLITATGQRVTLRCSPRSGDLSVYWYQQSLDQGLQFLIQYYNGEERAKGNILERFSAQQFPDLHSELNLSSLELGDSALYFCASSVVVSTEAFFGQGTRLTVV.

Notes on this clonotype: Germline is not matched at one junction end, which may reflect a read error. The chain joins TRBV7-9 to TRBJ2-7; 12 nucleotides match TRBD2. This CDR3 is 15 amino acids long. Germline loops: CDR1 SEHNR, CDR2 FQNEAQ (reference sequence). CDR3 in DNA: TGTGCCAGCAGCGACTCTAGCGGGAGGGCGTACGCGCCGTCCTTC. This sequence encodes CASSDSSGRAYAPSF.

The genes are TRBV13 and TRBJ1-1; D gene uncertain. The CDR3 sequence is 16 residues long. Germline V gene lookup returns CDR1 PRHDT and CDR2 FYEKMQ (reference sequence). The V end was cut by 4 bases, the J end by 1 base, with 16 bases between. CDR3 sequence (DNA): TGTGCCAGCAGCTCTTCGTATACTACTTGGAACACTGAAGCTTTCTTT. Residues: CASSSSYTTWNTEAFF.

This clonotype was recorded many times. The chain combines TRBV30 with TRBJ1-4, with D tentatively TRBD1 (5 bases). The germline V and J ends were trimmed by 4 bases and 7 bases, with 10 bases remaining between them. Germline lookup yields CDR1 GTSNPN and CDR2 SVGIG (reference sequence). CDR3 length equals 12 residues. CDR3 sequence (DNA): TGTGCCTGGAATTACGGGGCTGAAAAACTGTTTTTT. Its protein product is CAWNYGAEKLFF. The whole variable domain, filled in from reference TRBV30 and TRBJ1-4, reads SQTIHQWPATLVQPVGSPLSLECTVEGTSNPNLYWYRQAAGRGLQLLFYSVGIGQISSEVPQNLSASRPQDRQFILSSKKLLLSDSGFYLCAWNYGAEKLFFGSGTQLSVL.

This clonotype was observed at least ten times. This chain's CDR3 is CASRIKREPTDTQYF. The CDR3 DNA reads TGTGCCAGCAGGATCAAGCGGGAGCCCACAGATACGCAGTATTTT. This chain links TRBV2 with TRBJ2-3; 8 nucleotides agree with TRBD2. Losses at the gene ends were 6 bases for V and 2 bases for J; bases not matched to a gene: 7. The CDR3 is made up of 15 amino acids. CDR1 SNHLY and CDR2 FYNNEI come from the germline V gene.

This clonotype was counted many times. V is TRBV7-9 and J is TRBJ1-1, with 8 bases lining up with TRBD1. The CDR3 loop spans 17 amino acids. Germline V gene data show CDR1 as SEHNR and CDR2 as FQNEAQ (reference sequence). V shed 3 bases, J shed 6 bases, and the junction held 15 bases outside the gene matches. The CDR3 is CASSFSTGEPSVPEAFF. Here the CDR3 DNA reads TGTGCCAGCAGCTTCTCGACAGGGGAACCGAGTGTGCCTGAAGCTTTCTTT.

The rearrangement links TRBV19 to TRBJ1-1; D is uncertain. Germline CDR1 reads LNHDA; CDR2 reads SQIVND (reference sequence). The CDR3 extends over 14 amino acids. Trimming left V 1 base short and J 5 bases short, with 11 bases between. CDR3 sequence reads: CASSIVLGRTEAFF. The CDR3 coding sequence is TGTGCCAGTAGTATAGTTTTGGGTAGGACTGAAGCTTTCTTT.

The chain links TRBV7-8 to TRBJ2-7; 15 bases agree with TRBD2. This CDR3 is 17 amino acids long. V was clipped by 5 bases and J by 3 bases; unmatched bases: 8. Germline-derived CDR1 and CDR2 are SGHVS and FQNEAQ. CDR3 sequence: CASSLRTSGGDNYEQYF. The CDR3 bases are TGTGCCAGCAGCCTACGGACTAGCGGGGGGGACAACTACGAGCAGTACTTC.

The rearrangement uses TRBV4-3 and TRBJ2-7; 13 bases line up with TRBD2. CDR3 length: 19 residues. Germline V gene sequence: CDR1 LGHNA, CDR2 YSLEER. With V trimmed by 0 bases and J by 0 bases, 8 bases remained unmatched. The CDR3 region has the DNA TGCGCCAGCAGCCAAGATTGGGGGACTAGCGGGACCGCCTCCTACGAGCAGTACTTC. Protein product: CASSQDWGTSGTASYEQYF.

The table lists this clonotype with many counts. This chain links TRBV4-1 with TRBJ1-1, with a weak D call TRBD1 (5 bases). Trimming stripped 7 bases from V and 5 bases from J, with 17 bases between. The CDR3 is 14 amino acids. Looked up from germline, CDR1 is MGHRA and CDR2 is YSYEKL. In nucleotides, the CDR3 is TGCGCCAGCACGTGGTCGGGTGGGGGGACTGAAGCTTTCTTT. Protein sequence: CASTWSGGGTEAFF.

The CDR3 loop is CASSFSGDSPLHF. The CDR3 DNA reads as TGTGCCAGCAGTTTTTCCGGCGATTCACCCCTCCACTTT. This chain joins TRBV27 and TRBJ1-6; D gene unclear. Trimming shortened V by 3 bases and J by 8 bases, and 8 bases separated the two germline ends. The length of the CDR3 is 13 residues. The germline V gene has CDR1 MNHEY and CDR2 SMNVEV (reference sequence).